The 23 T cell receptor beta chains listed next were all sequenced from one sample in a study of blood T cell repertoires in COVID-19. Repertoires were generated with immunoSEQ multiplex PCR, while TCRdb's copy carries only in-frame clones and drops some. Seen here are more than 350,000 clones, about 89% observed once, and the top ten hold approximately 3%. The sample was peripheral blood. These receptors originate from a woman aged 25 to 39 with COVID-19, enrolled during active disease.

The chain recombines TRBV19 with TRBJ1-5; a possible D gene is TRBD1 (6 bases). CDR3 length: 12 residues. CDR1 LNHDA and CDR2 SQIVND come from the germline V gene (reference sequence). The V end lost 7 bases, the J end lost 2 bases, and 6 bases lay between the germline ends. The CDR3 DNA follows: TGTGCCAGTAAGGGGGGCAATCAGCCCCAGCATTTT. This encodes CASKGGNQPQHF.

V and J are TRBV6-4 and TRBJ1-2; D unclear. The CDR3 has 13 amino acids. CDR1 and CDR2 from the germline V gene are MRHNA and SNTAGT. V lost 2 bases and J lost 8, with 12 bases in between. The CDR3 here is CASSDGGLRGYTF. CDR3 in DNA: TGTGCCAGCAGTGACGGAGGATTAAGAGGCTACACCTTC.

V gene TRBV29-1 combines with J gene TRBJ2-5, with 7 bases lining up with TRBD1. CDR3 size: 13 residues. Germline loops: CDR1 SQVTM, CDR2 ANQGSEA. Trimming cost V 1 base and J 7 bases; bases outside gene matches: 6. CDR3 in amino acids: CSVEGDSLTTQYF. As DNA, the CDR3 is TGCAGCGTTGAAGGGGACAGCTTGACGACCCAGTACTTC.

The chain has TRBV6-5 and TRBJ1-3, with 7 bases aligning to TRBD1. The V and J ends lost 6 bases and 0 bases, in that order; junction bases with no gene match: 5. This CDR3 has 15 residues. Germline CDR1 reads MNHEY; CDR2 reads SVGAGI. As DNA, the CDR3 is TGTGCCAGCAGCGACAGGGCGGGCTCTGGAAACACCATATATTTT. It encodes CASSDRAGSGNTIYF.

The chain combines TRBV9 with TRBJ2-1; weak D call: TRBD1 (6 bases). The CDR3 contains 17 residues. Germline V gene lookup returns CDR1 SGDLS and CDR2 YYNGEE. With 4 bases removed from V and 0 bases from J, the gap between germline ends came to 17 bases. CDR3 protein: CASSTSANRVSYNEQFF. The DNA of the CDR3 is TGTGCCAGCAGCACCTCAGCGAACAGGGTCTCCTACAATGAGCAGTTCTTC.

This chain connects TRBV27 to TRBJ2-3, with 10 bases identical to TRBD1. This CDR3 has 14 residues. Germline-derived CDR1 and CDR2 are MNHEY and SMNVEV (reference sequence). V shed 5 bases and J 6 bases; nucleotides not matched to a gene: 5. Written as DNA, the CDR3 is TGTGCCAGCAGTCGACAGGGGGCGACGGATACGCAGTATTTT. It codes for CASSRQGATDTQYF.

V is TRBV19 and J is TRBJ1-4, with 9 positions matching TRBD1. After removal of 6 bases from V and 8 bases from J, the junction contained 10 bases not matched to a gene. CDR1 and CDR2 (germline): LNHDA, SQIVND (reference sequence). The CDR3 extends over 15 amino acids. CDR3 loop: CASRRTGEIEEKLFF. CDR3 DNA: TGTGCCAGTAGAAGGACAGGGGAGATAGAAGAAAAACTGTTTTTT.

V is TRBV4-1 and J is TRBJ2-7; 8 bases match TRBD1. Per the germline V gene, CDR1 is MGHRA and CDR2 is YSYEKL. This CDR3 is built from 14 residues. The V segment lost 2 bases and the J segment 2 bases; nucleotides outside the gene matches: 2. The CDR3 coding sequence is TGCGCCAGCAGCCAACCGGGACAGGCCTACGAGCAGTACTTC. Its protein product is CASSQPGQAYEQYF.

There are a few counts of this clone. The rearrangement links TRBV28 to TRBJ1-5, with 10 bases that match TRBD1. The length of the CDR3 is 15 residues. V dropped 4 bases and J dropped 6; count of bases not matched to a gene: 6. Germline CDR1 reads MDHEN; CDR2 reads SYDVKM. CDR3 loop: CASSWGQGFSQPQHF. CDR3 DNA sequence: TGTGCCAGCAGTTGGGGACAGGGGTTCTCTCAGCCCCAGCATTTT.

In the case of this clone: Other DNA sequences in this specimen translate into the identical CDR3. The rearrangement uses TRBV4-3 and TRBJ1-2; D might be TRBD1 (5 bases). Germline CDR1 is LGHNA and CDR2 is YSLEER. This CDR3 is 15 amino acids long. Trimming cost V 0 bases and J 7 bases, with 15 bases left between them. CDR3 sequence reads: CASSQDRGTRPGYTF. The CDR3 DNA reads as TGCGCCAGCAGCCAAGATCGGGGGACCCGCCCTGGCTACACCTTC.

This chain connects TRBV3-1 (or the pseudogene TRBV3-2) to TRBJ1-5; the match to TRBD1 covers 8 bases. The CDR3 spans 16 residues. Germline-derived CDR1 and CDR2 are LGHDT and YNNKEL (reference sequence). With V trimmed by 4 bases and J by 3 bases, 8 bases remained unmatched. The DNA of the CDR3 is TGTGCCAGCAGCCGCTCGACAGGGGCGGCCAATCAGCCCCAGCATTTT. This translates into CASSRSTGAANQPQHF.

This chain links TRBV7-2 with TRBJ2-3; TRBD2 matches at 9 bases. CDR1 and CDR2 (germline): SGHTA, FQGNSA. CDR3 length: 17 residues. V trimming: 5 bases; J trimming: 0 bases; junction bases outside the gene matches: 9. CDR3 sequence: CASSLLGLATSTDTQYF. In nucleotides, the CDR3 is TGTGCCAGCAGCCTGCTCGGACTAGCGACCAGCACAGATACGCAGTATTTT.

In this sample, this clone turned up once. The chain is built from TRBV7-9 and TRBJ2-7; tentative D call: TRBD2 (6 bases). This CDR3 comprises 14 residues. The V gene's germline CDR1 is SEHNR and CDR2 FQNEAQ (reference sequence). Trimming cost V 5 bases and J 4 bases, with 15 bases left between them. CDR3 amino acids: CASSGVGGIYEQYV. In nucleotides, the CDR3 is TGTGCCAGCAGCGGCGTTGGGGGGATATACGAGCAGTACGTC.

This clone was observed once. The chain combines TRBV5-1 with TRBJ2-2, with D maybe TRBD2 (7 bases). Per the germline V gene, CDR1 is SGHRS and CDR2 is YFSETQ. CDR3 length: 15 amino acids. V was cut by 5 bases and J by 4 bases, with 15 bases left in between. CDR3 nucleotide sequence: TGCGCCAGCAGTAGGGGGGGCCGCTCCACCGGGGAGCTGTTTTTT. It codes for CASSRGGRSTGELFF.

The chain is built from TRBV2 and TRBJ1-5; no firm D call. Germline CDR1 SNHLY, CDR2 FYNNEI. The V end lost 6 bases, the J end lost 4 bases, and 10 bases lay between the germline ends. This CDR3 comprises 13 residues. The CDR3 nucleotides are TGTGCCAGCAGGGTTGGACTGAATCAGCCCCAGCATTTT. This gives the protein CASRVGLNQPQHF.

This clone was counted a few times. The V call is TRBV28, the J call TRBJ2-7; a possible D gene is TRBD2 (5 bases). The CDR3 is made up of 14 amino acids. V dropped 5 bases and J dropped 7 bases, with 18 bases sitting between them. Germline V gene data show CDR1 as MDHEN and CDR2 as SYDVKM. The CDR3 region is CASSPYGRVWEQYV. CDR3 nucleotide sequence: TGTGCCAGCAGTCCCTACGGGCGGGTTTGGGAGCAGTACGTC.

This clone was seen only once. V usage is TRBV27 and J usage is TRBJ2-6; no clear D gene. Germline loops: CDR1 MNHEY, CDR2 SMNVEV (reference sequence). Trimming took off 7 bases at V and 0 bases at J, with 13 bases between the two ends. CDR3 size: 16 residues. CDR3 protein: CASTIASGSGANVLTF. Here the CDR3 DNA reads TGTGCCAGCACGATTGCCTCAGGCTCTGGGGCCAACGTCCTGACTTTC. The variable domain in full, with the rest retrieved from reference TRBV27 and TRBJ2-6, is EAQVTQNPRYLITVTGKKLTVTCSQNMNHEYMSWYRQDPGLGLRQIYYSMNVEVTDKGDVPEGYKVSRKEKRNFPLILESPSPNQTSLYFCASTIASGSGANVLTFGAGSRLTVL.

This chain links TRBV5-8 with TRBJ1-1; 7 bases align to TRBD1. Per germline, CDR1 SGHTS and CDR2 YDEGEE. V was pared by 6 bases and J by 1 base, with 6 bases of the junction left unmatched. This CDR3 spans 14 amino acids. For the CDR3, the DNA is TGTGCCAGCAACCCAGGGGGGAGGAACACTGAAGCTTTCTTT. This sequence encodes CASNPGGRNTEAFF.

This clone was seen once. The CDR3 region is CASRVPGSWGGELFF. DNA of the CDR3: TGTGCCAGCAGAGTCCCGGGGAGCTGGGGCGGGGAGCTGTTTTTT. The chain uses TRBV27 and TRBJ2-2, with D perhaps TRBD2 (5 bases). The CDR3 has 15 residues. Germline CDR1 is MNHEY and CDR2 is SMNVEV (reference sequence). The V end lost 6 bases, the J end lost 7 bases, and 18 bases lay between the germline ends.

This sequence joins TRBV11-3 and TRBJ2-3, with D tentatively TRBD2 (5 bases). CDR1 is SGHNT, CDR2 YENEEA, per germline. The CDR3 runs 16 residues. Trimming shortened V by 4 bases and J by 1 base, and 15 bases separated the two germline ends. CDR3 region: CASSSRTRVRTDTQYF. The CDR3 DNA reads TGTGCCAGCAGCTCCCGTACTAGGGTCCGCACAGATACGCAGTATTTT.

The chain joins TRBV7-9 to TRBJ1-2, with a tentative D call TRBD1 (6 bases). CDR1 and CDR2 from the germline V gene are SEHNR and FQNEAQ (reference sequence). The CDR3 contains 15 residues. With 7 bases removed from V and 3 bases from J, the gap between germline ends came to 18 bases. The CDR3: CASTNDQGRHYGYTF. The CDR3 DNA reads TGTGCCAGCACTAACGACCAGGGGCGCCACTATGGCTACACCTTC.

In DNA form, the CDR3 reads TGCGCCAGCAGCCAAGATTACGGACAGGGCAGCACAGATACGCAGTATTTT. Encoded protein: CASSQDYGQGSTDTQYF. V and J are TRBV4-1 and TRBJ2-3; 8 bases map to TRBD1. The CDR3 runs 17 residues. CDR1 is MGHRA and CDR2 is YSYEKL in the germline V gene. V lost 0 bases, J lost 0 bases, and 5 bases stayed unmatched.

This sequence joins TRBV3-1 (or the pseudogene TRBV3-2) and TRBJ1-1; a possible D gene is TRBD1 (6 bases). CDR3 length: 17 amino acids. Germline loops: CDR1 LGHDT, CDR2 YNNKEL (reference sequence). Trimming removed 0 bases from V and 0 bases from J, with 14 bases in between. The CDR3 is CASSQDQGSPMNTEAFF. The CDR3 bases are TGTGCCAGCAGCCAAGATCAGGGGTCCCCGATGAACACTGAAGCTTTCTTT.